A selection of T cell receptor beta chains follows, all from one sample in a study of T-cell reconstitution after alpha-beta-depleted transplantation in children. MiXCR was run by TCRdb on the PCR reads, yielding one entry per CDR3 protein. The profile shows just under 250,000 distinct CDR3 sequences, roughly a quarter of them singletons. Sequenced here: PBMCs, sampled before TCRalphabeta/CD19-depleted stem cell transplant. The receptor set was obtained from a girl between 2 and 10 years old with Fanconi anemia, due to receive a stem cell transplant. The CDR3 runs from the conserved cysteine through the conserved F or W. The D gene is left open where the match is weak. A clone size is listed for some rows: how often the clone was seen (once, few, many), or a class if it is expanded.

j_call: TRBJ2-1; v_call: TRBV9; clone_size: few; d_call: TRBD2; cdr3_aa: CASSGSRLAADFPEQFF; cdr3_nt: TGTGCCAGCAGCGGATCACGACTAGCGGCCGATTTTCCTGAGCAGTTCTTC
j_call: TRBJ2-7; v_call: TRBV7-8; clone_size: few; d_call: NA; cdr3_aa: CASRWVGGEQYF; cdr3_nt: TGTGCCAGCAGATGGGTCGGGGGCGAGCAGTACTTC
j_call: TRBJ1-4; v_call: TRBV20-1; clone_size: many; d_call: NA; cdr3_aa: CSARRSGQEKLFF; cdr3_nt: TGCAGTGCTAGGAGGTCAGGGCAAGAAAAACTGTTTTTT
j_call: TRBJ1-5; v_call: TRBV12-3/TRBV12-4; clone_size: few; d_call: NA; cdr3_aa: CASSGYSNQPQHF; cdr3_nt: TGTGCCAGCAGCGGGTATAGCAATCAGCCCCAGCATTTT
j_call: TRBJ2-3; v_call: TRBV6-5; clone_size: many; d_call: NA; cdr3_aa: CASSYSRWGTDTQYF; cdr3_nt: TGTGCCAGCAGTTACTCGAGGTGGGGCACAGATACGCAGTATTTT
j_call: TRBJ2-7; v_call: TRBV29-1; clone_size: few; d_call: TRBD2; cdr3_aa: CSVETSGSPAYEQYF; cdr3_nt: TGCAGCGTTGAGACTAGCGGGAGTCCTGCGTACGAGCAGTACTTC
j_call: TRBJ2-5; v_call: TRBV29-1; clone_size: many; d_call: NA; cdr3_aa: CSVETALQETQYF; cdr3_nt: TGCAGCGTTGAAACCGCATTGCAAGAGACCCAGTACTTC
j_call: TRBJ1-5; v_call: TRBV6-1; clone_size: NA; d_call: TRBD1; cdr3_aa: CASGRTGNQPQHF; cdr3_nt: TGTGCCAGCGGCCGGACAGGGAATCAGCCCCAGCATTTT
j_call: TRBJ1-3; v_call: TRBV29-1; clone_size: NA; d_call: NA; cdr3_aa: CSVGEGNTIYF; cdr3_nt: TGCAGCGTTGGGGAGGGGAACACCATATATTTT
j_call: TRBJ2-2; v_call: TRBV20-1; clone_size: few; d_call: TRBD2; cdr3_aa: CSARKTSGSIGELFF; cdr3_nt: TGCAGTGCTAGAAAGACTAGCGGGAGTATCGGGGAGCTGTTTTTT
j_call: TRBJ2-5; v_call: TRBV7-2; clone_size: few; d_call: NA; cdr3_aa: CASSLGPMEETQYF; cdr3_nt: TGTGCCAGCAGCTTGGGACCAATGGAAGAGACCCAGTACTTC
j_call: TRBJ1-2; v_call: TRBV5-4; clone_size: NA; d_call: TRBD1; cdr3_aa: CASSQAGQNYGYTF; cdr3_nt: TGTGCCAGCAGCCAAGCGGGACAGAACTATGGCTACACCTTC
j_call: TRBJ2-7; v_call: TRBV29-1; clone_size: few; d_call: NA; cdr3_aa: CSGVRGSYEQYF; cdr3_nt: TGCAGCGGGGTCAGGGGAAGCTACGAGCAGTACTTC
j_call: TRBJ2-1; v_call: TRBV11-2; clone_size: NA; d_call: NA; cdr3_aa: CASSFWGRGASYNEQFF; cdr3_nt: TGTGCCAGCAGCTTTTGGGGTAGGGGAGCCTCCTACAATGAGCAGTTCTTC
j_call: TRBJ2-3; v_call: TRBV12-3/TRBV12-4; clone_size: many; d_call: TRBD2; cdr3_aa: CASGTSDTDTQYF; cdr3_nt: TGTGCCTCCGGGACTAGCGACACAGATACGCAGTATTTT
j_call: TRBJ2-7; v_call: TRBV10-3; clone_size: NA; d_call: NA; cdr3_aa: CAIKGGVIYEQYF; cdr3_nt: TGTGCCATCAAAGGCGGGGTAATCTACGAGCAGTACTTC
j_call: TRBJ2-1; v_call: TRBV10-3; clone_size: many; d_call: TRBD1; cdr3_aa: CAIRRTGGDNEQFF; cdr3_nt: TGTGCCATCAGACGGACAGGGGGTGACAATGAGCAGTTCTTC
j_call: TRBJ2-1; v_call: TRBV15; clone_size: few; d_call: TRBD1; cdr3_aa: CATSRPGSQGASNEQFF; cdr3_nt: TGTGCCACCAGCAGACCGGGCAGCCAGGGGGCGAGCAATGAGCAGTTCTTC
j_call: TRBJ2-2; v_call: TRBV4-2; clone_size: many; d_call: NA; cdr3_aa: CASSQDLGTRNTGELFF; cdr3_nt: TGTGCCAGCAGCCAAGATCTGGGGACACGCAACACCGGGGAGCTGTTTTTT
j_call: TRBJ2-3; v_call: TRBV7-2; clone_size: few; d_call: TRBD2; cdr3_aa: CASSLEAGGDTQYF; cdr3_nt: TGTGCCAGCAGCTTAGAGGCGGGGGGAGATACGCAGTATTTT
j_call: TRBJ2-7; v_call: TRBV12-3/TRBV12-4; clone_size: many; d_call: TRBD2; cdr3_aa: CASSSTTSGGLSSYEQYF; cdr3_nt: TGTGCCAGCAGTTCCACAACTAGCGGGGGCCTCAGCTCCTACGAGCAGTACTTC
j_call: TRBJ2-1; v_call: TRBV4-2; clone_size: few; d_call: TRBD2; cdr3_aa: CASSQYPGLASYNEQFF; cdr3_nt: TGTGCCAGCAGCCAGTATCCGGGACTAGCGTCCTACAATGAGCAGTTCTTC
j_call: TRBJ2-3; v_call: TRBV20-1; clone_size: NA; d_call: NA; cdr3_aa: CSALTGDTQYF; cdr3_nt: TGCAGTGCCCTGACAGGAGATACGCAGTATTTT
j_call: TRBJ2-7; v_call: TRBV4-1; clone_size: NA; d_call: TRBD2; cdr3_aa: CASSQGEGLVQYF; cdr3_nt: TGCGCCAGCAGCCAAGGGGAGGGCCTGGTGCAGTACTTC
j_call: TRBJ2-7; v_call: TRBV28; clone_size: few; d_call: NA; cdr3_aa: CASTPLSDSYEQYF; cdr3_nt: TGTGCCAGCACCCCCCTGAGCGATTCCTACGAGCAGTACTTC
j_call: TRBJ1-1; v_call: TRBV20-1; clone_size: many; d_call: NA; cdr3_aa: CSARYPDVWSEAFF; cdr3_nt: TGCAGTGCTAGATACCCAGACGTCTGGTCTGAAGCTTTCTTT
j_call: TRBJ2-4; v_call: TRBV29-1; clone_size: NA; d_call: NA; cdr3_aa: CSVVLAGLAKNIQYF; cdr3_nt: TGCAGCGTTGTTTTGGCAGGGTTAGCCAAAAACATTCAGTACTTC
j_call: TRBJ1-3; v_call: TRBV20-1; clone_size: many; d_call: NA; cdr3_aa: CSARDVSSGNTIYF; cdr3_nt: TGCAGTGCTAGAGATGTCAGCTCTGGAAACACCATATATTTT
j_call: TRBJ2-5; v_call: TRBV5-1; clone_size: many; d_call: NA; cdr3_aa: CASSLGAGGETQYF; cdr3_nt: TGCGCCAGCAGCTTGGGGGCAGGTGGTGAGACCCAGTACTTC
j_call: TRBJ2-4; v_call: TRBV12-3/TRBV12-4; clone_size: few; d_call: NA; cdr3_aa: CASSLGAGINIQYF; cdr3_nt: TGTGCCAGCAGTTTAGGGGCGGGAATCAACATTCAGTACTTC
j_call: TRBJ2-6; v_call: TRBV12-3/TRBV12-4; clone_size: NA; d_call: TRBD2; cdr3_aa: CASSQGPGGSGANVLTF; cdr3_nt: TGTGCCAGCAGCCAGGGACCGGGGGGCTCTGGGGCCAACGTCCTGACTTTC
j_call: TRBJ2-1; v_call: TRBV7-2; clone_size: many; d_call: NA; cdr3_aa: CASSLLGGHSYNEQFF; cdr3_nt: TGTGCCAGCAGCTTACTCGGGGGCCACTCCTACAATGAGCAGTTCTTC
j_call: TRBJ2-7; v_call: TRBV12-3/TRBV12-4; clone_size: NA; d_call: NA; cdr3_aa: CASTGGTDYEQYF; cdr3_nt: TGTGCCAGCACCGGGGGGACAGACTACGAGCAGTACTTC
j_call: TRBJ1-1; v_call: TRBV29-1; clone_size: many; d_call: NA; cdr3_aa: CSVVIWGGGTEAFF; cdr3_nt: TGCAGCGTTGTGATATGGGGGGGTGGCACTGAAGCTTTCTTT
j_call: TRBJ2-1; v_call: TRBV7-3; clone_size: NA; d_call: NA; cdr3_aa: CASSLSGTINEQFF; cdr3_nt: TGTGCCAGCAGCTTATCCGGGACGATCAATGAGCAGTTCTTC
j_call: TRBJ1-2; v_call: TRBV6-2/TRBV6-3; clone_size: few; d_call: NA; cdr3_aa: CATRQAANYGYTF; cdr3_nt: TGTGCCACCCGACAGGCTGCTAACTATGGCTACACCTTC
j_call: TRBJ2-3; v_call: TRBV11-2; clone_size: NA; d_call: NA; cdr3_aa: CASSWRTWTDGSTDTQYF; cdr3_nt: TGTGCCAGCAGCTGGCGGACCTGGACTGACGGCAGCACAGATACGCAGTATTTT
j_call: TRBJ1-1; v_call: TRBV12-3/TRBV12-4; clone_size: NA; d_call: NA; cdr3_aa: CASWLGGGTEAFF; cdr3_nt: TGTGCCAGCTGGCTTGGGGGTGGCACTGAAGCTTTCTTT
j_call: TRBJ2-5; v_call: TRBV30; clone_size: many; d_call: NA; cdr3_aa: CAWRAQGPQTQYF; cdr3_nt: TGTGCCTGGAGAGCTCAGGGTCCCCAGACCCAGTACTTC
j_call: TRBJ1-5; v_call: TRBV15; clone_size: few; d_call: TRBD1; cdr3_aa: CATSRDQGAGQPQHF; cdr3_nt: TGTGCCACCAGCAGAGACCAGGGGGCTGGTCAGCCCCAGCATTTT
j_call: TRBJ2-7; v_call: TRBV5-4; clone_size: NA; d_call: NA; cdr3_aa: CASSLGHLCEQYF; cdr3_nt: TGTGCCAGCAGCCTGGGGCACCTCTGCGAGCAGTACTTC